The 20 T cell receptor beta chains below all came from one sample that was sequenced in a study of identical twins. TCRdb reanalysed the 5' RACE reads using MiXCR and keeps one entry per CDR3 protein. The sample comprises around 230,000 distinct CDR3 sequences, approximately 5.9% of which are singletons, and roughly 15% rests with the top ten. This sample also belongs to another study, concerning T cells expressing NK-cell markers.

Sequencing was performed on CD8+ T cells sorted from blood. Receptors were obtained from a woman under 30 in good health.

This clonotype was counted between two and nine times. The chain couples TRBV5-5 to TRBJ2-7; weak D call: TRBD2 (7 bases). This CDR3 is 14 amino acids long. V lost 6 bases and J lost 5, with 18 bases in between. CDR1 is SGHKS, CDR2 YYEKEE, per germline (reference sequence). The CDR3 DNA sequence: TGTGCCAGCACCGAGGGGGGGAACCTTAACGAGCAGTACTTC. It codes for CASTEGGNLNEQYF.

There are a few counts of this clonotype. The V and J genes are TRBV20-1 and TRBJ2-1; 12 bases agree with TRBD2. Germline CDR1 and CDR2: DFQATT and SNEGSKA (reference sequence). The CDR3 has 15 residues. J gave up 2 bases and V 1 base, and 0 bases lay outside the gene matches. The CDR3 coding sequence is TGCAGTGCTAGAGGACTAGCGGGGGCCTACAATGAGCAGTTCTTC. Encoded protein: CSARGLAGAYNEQFF.

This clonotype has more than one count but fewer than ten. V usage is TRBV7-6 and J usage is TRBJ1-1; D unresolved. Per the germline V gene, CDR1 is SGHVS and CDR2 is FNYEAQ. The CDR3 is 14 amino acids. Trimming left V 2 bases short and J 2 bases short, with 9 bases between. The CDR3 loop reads CASSLFIGNTEAFF. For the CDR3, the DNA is TGTGCCAGCAGCTTATTTATAGGAAACACTGAAGCTTTCTTT. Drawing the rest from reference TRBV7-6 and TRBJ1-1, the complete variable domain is GAGVSQSPRYKVTKRGQDVALRCDPISGHVSLYWYRQALGQGPEFLTYFNYEAQQDKSGLPNDRFSAERPEGSISTLTIQRTEQRDSAMYRCASSLFIGNTEAFFGQGTRLTVV.

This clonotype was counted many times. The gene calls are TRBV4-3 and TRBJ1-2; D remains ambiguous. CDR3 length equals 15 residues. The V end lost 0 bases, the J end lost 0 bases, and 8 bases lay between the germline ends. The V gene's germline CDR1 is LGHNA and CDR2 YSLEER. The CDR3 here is CASSQEVPANYGYTF. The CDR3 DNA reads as TGCGCCAGCAGCCAAGAGGTTCCAGCTAACTATGGCTACACCTTC.

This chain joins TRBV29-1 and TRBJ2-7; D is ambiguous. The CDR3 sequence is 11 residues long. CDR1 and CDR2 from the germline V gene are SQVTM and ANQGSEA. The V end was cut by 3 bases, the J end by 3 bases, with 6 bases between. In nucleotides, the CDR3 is TGCAGCGTTGAGGTGTTCTACGAGCAGTACTTC. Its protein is CSVEVFYEQYF.

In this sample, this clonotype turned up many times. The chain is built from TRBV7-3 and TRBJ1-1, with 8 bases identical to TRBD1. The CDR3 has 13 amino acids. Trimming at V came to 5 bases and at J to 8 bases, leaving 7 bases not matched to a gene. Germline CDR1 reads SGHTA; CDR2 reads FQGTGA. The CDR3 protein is CASSPRQGSEAFF. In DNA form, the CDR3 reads TGTGCCAGCAGCCCCCGACAGGGGTCGGAAGCTTTCTTT.

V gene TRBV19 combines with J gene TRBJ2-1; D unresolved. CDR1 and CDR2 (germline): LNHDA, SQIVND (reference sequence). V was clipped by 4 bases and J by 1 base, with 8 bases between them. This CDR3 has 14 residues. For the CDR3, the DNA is TGTGCCAGTAGTACTTTCCTTTCCTACAATGAGCAGTTCTTC. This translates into CASSTFLSYNEQFF.

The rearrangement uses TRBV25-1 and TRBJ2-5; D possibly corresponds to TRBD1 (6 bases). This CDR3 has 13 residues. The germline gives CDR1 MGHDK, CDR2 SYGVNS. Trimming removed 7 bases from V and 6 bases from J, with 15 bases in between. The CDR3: CASNSDRRKTQYF. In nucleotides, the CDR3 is TGTGCCAGCAATTCCGACAGGAGAAAGACCCAGTACTTC.

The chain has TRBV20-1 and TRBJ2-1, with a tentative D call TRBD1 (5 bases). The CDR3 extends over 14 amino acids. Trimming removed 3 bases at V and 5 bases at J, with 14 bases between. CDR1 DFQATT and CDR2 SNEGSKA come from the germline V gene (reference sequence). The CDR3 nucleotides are TGCAGTGCTAGGGGGCATAACGATAACAATGAGCAGTTCTTC. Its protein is CSARGHNDNNEQFF.

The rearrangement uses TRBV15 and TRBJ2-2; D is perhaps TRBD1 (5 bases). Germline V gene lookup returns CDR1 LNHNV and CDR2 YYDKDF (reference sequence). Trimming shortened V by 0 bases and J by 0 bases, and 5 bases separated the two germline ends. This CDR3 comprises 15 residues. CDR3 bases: TGTGCCACCAGCAGAGACAGGGCGAACACCGGGGAGCTGTTTTTT. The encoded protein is CATSRDRANTGELFF.

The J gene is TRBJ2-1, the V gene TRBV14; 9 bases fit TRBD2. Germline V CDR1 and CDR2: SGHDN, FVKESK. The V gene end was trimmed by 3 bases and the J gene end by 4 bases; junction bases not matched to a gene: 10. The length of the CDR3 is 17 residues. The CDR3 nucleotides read TGTGCCAGCAGCCACGTGTTGTTAGCGGGAGAATACAATGAGCAGTTCTTC. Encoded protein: CASSHVLLAGEYNEQFF.

The CDR3 nucleotides read TGTGCCAGCAGTTCCGCCCTCGGACAGACGAACCCCTACGAGCAGTACTTC. This gives the protein CASSSALGQTNPYEQYF. The V and J genes are TRBV12-3 or TRBV12-4 and TRBJ2-7; tentative D call: TRBD1 (6 bases). The CDR3 has 17 amino acids. V was pared by 4 bases and J by 2 bases, with 21 bases between.

CDR3 coding DNA: TGTGCCAGCAGCCCTCGGGACAGGGGAGGCGATGAGCAGTTCTTC. Protein product: CASSPRDRGGDEQFF. V gene TRBV7-9 combines with J gene TRBJ2-1, with TRBD1 matching 10 bases. The CDR3 sequence is 15 residues long. V trimming: 5 bases; J trimming: 8 bases; junction bases outside the gene matches: 9. Germline V gives CDR1 SEHNR, CDR2 FQNEAQ (reference sequence).

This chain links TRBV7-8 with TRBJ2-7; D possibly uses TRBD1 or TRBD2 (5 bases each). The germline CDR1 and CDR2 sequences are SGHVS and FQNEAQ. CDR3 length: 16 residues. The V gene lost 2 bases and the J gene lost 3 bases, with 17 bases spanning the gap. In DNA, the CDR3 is TGTGCCAGCAGCTTAACTAGTGGACGGGGCTTCTACGAGCAGTACTTC. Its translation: CASSLTSGRGFYEQYF.

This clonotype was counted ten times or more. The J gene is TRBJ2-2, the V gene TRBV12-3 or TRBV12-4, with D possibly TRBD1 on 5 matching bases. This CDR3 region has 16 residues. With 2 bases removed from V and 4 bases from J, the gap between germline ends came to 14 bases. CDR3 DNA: TGTGCCAGCAGTTTATTATGGGGCACGACCACCGGGGAGCTGTTTTTT. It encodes CASSLLWGTTTGELFF.

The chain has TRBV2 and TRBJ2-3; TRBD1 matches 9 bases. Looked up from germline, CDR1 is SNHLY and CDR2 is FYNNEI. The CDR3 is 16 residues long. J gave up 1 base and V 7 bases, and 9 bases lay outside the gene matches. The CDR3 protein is CASKINGDRGTDTQYF. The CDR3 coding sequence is TGTGCCAGCAAAATAAACGGGGACAGGGGCACAGATACGCAGTATTTT.

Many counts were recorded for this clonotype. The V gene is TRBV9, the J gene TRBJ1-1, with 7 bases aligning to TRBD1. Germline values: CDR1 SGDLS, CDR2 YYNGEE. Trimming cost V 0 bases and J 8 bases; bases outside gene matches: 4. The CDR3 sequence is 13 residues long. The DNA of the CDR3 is TGTGCCAGCAGCGTAGGCGGACAGGAAGAAGCTTTCTTT. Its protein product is CASSVGGQEEAFF.

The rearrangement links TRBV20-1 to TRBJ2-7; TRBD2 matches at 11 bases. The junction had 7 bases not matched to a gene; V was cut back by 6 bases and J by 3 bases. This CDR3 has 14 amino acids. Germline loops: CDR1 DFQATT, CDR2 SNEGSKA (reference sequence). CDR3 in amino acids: CSALPTSGGYEQYF. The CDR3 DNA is TGCAGTGCCCTCCCCACTAGCGGGGGCTACGAGCAGTACTTC.

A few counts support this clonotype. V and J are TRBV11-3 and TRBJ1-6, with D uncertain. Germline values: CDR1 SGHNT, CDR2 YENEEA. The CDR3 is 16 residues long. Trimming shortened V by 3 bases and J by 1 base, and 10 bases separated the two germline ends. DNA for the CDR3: TGTGCCAGCAGCTTGGAAGATAGTTCCTATAATTCACCCCTCCACTTT. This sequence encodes CASSLEDSSYNSPLHF.

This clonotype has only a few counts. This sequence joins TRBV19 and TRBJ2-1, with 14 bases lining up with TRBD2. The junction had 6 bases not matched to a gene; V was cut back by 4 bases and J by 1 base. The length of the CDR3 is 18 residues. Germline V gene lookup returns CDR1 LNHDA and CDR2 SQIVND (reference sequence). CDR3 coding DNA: TGTGCCAGTAGTACGGGACTAGCGGGAGATTTTTCCTACAATGAGCAGTTCTTC. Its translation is CASSTGLAGDFSYNEQFF.